One sample yielded the 18 T cell receptor beta chains listed below, sequenced in a study of post-analysis software for immune sequencing data (dated by TCRdb to the mid-2010s). Their target antigens are unknown. General findings and caveats noted by the study authors: Patients showed significantly higher frequencies than controls for about five TRBV segments, among them TRBV5-6, TRBV5-1 and TRBV20-1.

Libraries were built with PCR. TCRdb shows the sequencer as Illumina HiSeq 2500. To reduce PCR and sequencing biases, unique molecular identifiers were incorporated into the TCR beta cDNA libraries. In TCRdb, the public reads were trimmed at Q25 with fastp and aligned with MiXCR, with productive beta chains retained. Under each unique CDR3 protein, matching rows form one entry showing the most common genes and DNA. The sample table contains about 800,000 distinct CDR3 sequences; only one count was recorded for about 32% of them. Of the sample, around 0.56% is held by the ten largest clones. The sample comprised blood. The receptors were gathered from a girl aged 10 to 17 with multiple sclerosis.

The sample holds many counts of this clonotype. The V gene is TRBV20-1, the J gene TRBJ2-6; either TRBD1 or TRBD2 may fit D (5 bases each). V was shortened by 0 bases and J by 0 bases, with 9 bases between the two germline ends. The CDR3 runs to 16 residues. Germline CDR1 reads DFQATT; CDR2 reads SNEGSKA (reference sequence). DNA for the CDR3: TGCAGTGCTAGAGATCTCGGGGCCTCTGGGGCCAACGTCCTGACTTTC. Translation: CSARDLGASGANVLTF.

This clonotype was observed a few times. The chain has TRBV20-1 and TRBJ2-5; 7 nucleotides agree with TRBD2. Germline assignment: CDR1 DFQATT and CDR2 SNEGSKA (reference sequence). The CDR3 has 13 amino acids. The trim removed 6 bases at V and 4 bases at J, leaving 8 bases unmatched. CDR3 region: CSAKTSPSETQYF. CDR3 in DNA: TGCAGTGCCAAGACTAGCCCGTCAGAGACCCAGTACTTC.

The J gene is TRBJ2-5, the V gene TRBV2, with a possible D match to TRBD2 (7 bases). Trimming took 7 bases from V and 4 from J, leaving 19 bases between them. This CDR3 region has 15 residues. CDR1 is SNHLY and CDR2 is FYNNEI in the germline V gene. The CDR3 protein is CASNVDGGRLETQYF. The DNA for the CDR3 is TGTGCCAGCAACGTCGACGGGGGGCGCCTAGAGACCCAGTACTTC.

This chain joins TRBV20-1 and TRBJ2-3; 8 positions match TRBD2. V lost 6 bases, J lost 2 bases, and 13 bases stayed unmatched. Germline values: CDR1 DFQATT, CDR2 SNEGSKA (reference sequence). CDR3 length: 16 amino acids. As DNA, the CDR3 is TGCAGTGCCGTCTTCCGGGGGGGCGGGAACACAGATACGCAGTATTTT. This translates into CSAVFRGGGNTDTQYF.

This clonotype was seen more than once but under ten times. DNA of the CDR3: TGTGCCAGCAGCCAACAAACTAGCGGGGTATCTCCAGATACGCAGTATTTT. Translated, it gives CASSQQTSGVSPDTQYF. The chain has TRBV3-1 and TRBJ2-3; 10 bases fit TRBD2. This CDR3 has 17 residues. V gave up 2 bases and J gave up 4 bases; unmatched junction bases: 9. Germline V gene sequence: CDR1 LGHDT, CDR2 YNNKEL (reference sequence).

V and J are TRBV2 and TRBJ2-7; maybe TRBD1 (6 bases). V lost 3 bases and J 0 bases, leaving 12 bases between the germline ends. The CDR3 covers 15 residues. The germline CDR1 and CDR2 sequences are SNHLY and FYNNEI. The CDR3: CASSDRRGHSYEQYF. As DNA, the CDR3 is TGTGCCAGCAGTGACCGCAGGGGCCACTCCTACGAGCAGTACTTC.

Comment on this clonotype: Just one base apart from a much larger clone, this may be a read error. The rearrangement joins TRBV10-3 to TRBJ2-7; 8 positions agree with TRBD2. V was clipped by 6 bases and J by 2 bases; unmatched bases: 9. Per germline, CDR1 ENHRY and CDR2 SYGVKD. CDR3 length equals 15 residues. The CDR3 sequence: CAISPTSERTYEQYF. The CDR3 nucleotides read TGTGCCATCAGCCCGACTAGCGAGAGGACCTACGAGCAGTACTTC.

This clonotype was seen a handful of times. The rearrangement links TRBV12-3 or TRBV12-4 to TRBJ2-7; possibly TRBD2 for D (5 bases). This CDR3 is 15 amino acids long. V was pared by 5 bases and J by 5 bases, with 19 bases between. CDR3 sequence: CASSPKIGVLDEQYF. DNA for the CDR3: TGTGCCAGCAGTCCTAAGATCGGGGTCTTGGACGAGCAGTACTTC.

This clonotype has more than one count but fewer than ten. This chain joins TRBV6-5 and TRBJ1-2; no definite D call. The CDR3 totals 15 residues. V lost 2 bases and J lost 8, with 18 bases in between. Germline V CDR1 and CDR2: MNHEY, SVGAGI. CDR3 loop: CASSYRATIGEGYTF. Written as DNA, the CDR3 is TGTGCCAGCAGTTACCGTGCGACTATCGGCGAGGGCTACACCTTC.

The genes are TRBV7-9 and TRBJ1-1, with D perhaps matching TRBD1 (6 bases). V lost 4 bases and J 12 bases, leaving 21 bases between the germline ends. This CDR3 is 14 amino acids long. Germline CDR1 and CDR2: SEHNR and FQNEAQ (reference sequence). CDR3 in DNA: TGTGCCAGCAGCTCCCGACAGGCCCTAATTGGAACTTTCTTT. Translating gives CASSSRQALIGTFF. Full variable domain (remainder filled in from reference TRBV7-9 and TRBJ1-1): DTGVSQNPRHKITKRGQNVTFRCDPISEHNRLYWYRQTLGQGPEFLTYFQNEAQLEKSRLLSDRFSAERPKGSFSTLEIQRTEQGDSAMYLCASSSRQALIGTFFGQGTRLTVV.

This clonotype was detected ten times or more. The CDR3 sequence is CATSKTGGFYNEQFF. CDR3 sequence (DNA): TGTGCCACCAGTAAGACAGGGGGATTCTACAATGAGCAGTTCTTC. V gene TRBV24-1 combines with J gene TRBJ2-1; 9 bases are shared with TRBD1. Germline V gene sequence: CDR1 KGHDR, CDR2 SFDVKD. The CDR3 has 15 residues. J lost 3 bases, V lost 6 bases, and 5 bases had no gene match.

This clonotype was detected only a few times. The rearrangement uses TRBV7-9 and TRBJ2-1, with TRBD1 matching 9 bases. The trim removed 4 bases at V and 8 bases at J, leaving 9 bases unmatched. Germline V gene lookup returns CDR1 SEHNR and CDR2 FQNEAQ (reference sequence). The CDR3 loop spans 15 amino acids. The DNA for the CDR3 is TGTGCCAGCAGCTCACCGGACAGGGGTACAGATGAGCAGTTCTTC. Its protein is CASSSPDRGTDEQFF.

The chain is built from TRBV20-1 and TRBJ2-5; 7 bases are shared with TRBD2. CDR3 size: 14 residues. The J segment lost 3 bases and the V segment lost 0 bases, leaving 4 bases of the junction unmatched. The V gene's germline CDR1 is DFQATT and CDR2 SNEGSKA (reference sequence). The CDR3 here is CSARDRAGEETQYF. CDR3 in DNA: TGCAGTGCTAGAGATCGGGCGGGAGAAGAGACCCAGTACTTC.

This clonotype was seen a handful of times. The chain recombines TRBV18 with TRBJ1-1; D unclear. This CDR3 has 14 amino acids. V was shortened by 0 bases and J by 4 bases, with 9 bases between the two germline ends. Germline V gene data show CDR1 as KGHSH and CDR2 as LQKENI. CDR3 sequence reads: CASSPPGSSTEAFF. In DNA form, the CDR3 reads TGTGCCAGCTCACCACCGGGGAGTAGCACTGAAGCTTTCTTT.

This clonotype has more than one count but fewer than ten. The chain uses TRBV7-9 and TRBJ2-7, with 7 bases fitting TRBD2. J gave up 1 base and V 5 bases, and 11 bases lay outside the gene matches. CDR1 SEHNR and CDR2 FQNEAQ come from the germline V gene (reference sequence). The CDR3 contains 16 residues. The CDR3 loop is CASSPPVGGGSYEQYF. The CDR3 coding sequence is TGTGCCAGCAGCCCCCCCGTGGGGGGAGGGTCCTACGAGCAGTACTTC.

Turning to this clonotype: A much bigger clone sits one base away, suggesting this may be a read error. The chain combines TRBV29-1 with TRBJ2-6; the D gene is possibly TRBD1 (5 bases). Germline-derived CDR1 and CDR2 are SQVTM and ANQGSEA. CDR3 length: 12 residues. This CDR3 is CSVSPGASVLTF. Written as DNA, the CDR3 is TGCAGCGTGTCCCCTGGGGCCAGCGTCCTGACTTTC.

This clonotype was counted only a few times. The V call is TRBV27, the J call TRBJ2-5; D unclear. The J call may be faulty, since TRBJ2-7 better matches the DNA end. The CDR3 runs to 13 residues. Germline CDR1 is MNHEY and CDR2 is SMNVEV (reference sequence). CDR3 DNA: TGTGCCAGCAAGCGCAGAGGCTACGACGAGCAGTACTTC. This translates into CASKRRGYDEQYF.

This clonotype was seen a handful of times. The rearrangement uses TRBV28 and TRBJ2-7, with 9 bases matching TRBD1. Trimming cost V 6 bases and J 5 bases; bases outside gene matches: 11. Germline V gene sequence: CDR1 MDHEN, CDR2 SYDVKM. The CDR3 is 15 residues long. The CDR3 DNA follows: TGTGCCAGCAGCAAGCCCGGACAGGGGAGACACGAGCAGTACTTC. Protein product: CASSKPGQGRHEQYF.